The rows below give T cell receptor beta chains drawn from one sample of a study of sequential checkpoint blockade in melanoma. Profiled with immunoSEQ multiplex PCR; TCRdb holds only in-frame clones, not every one. Of over 20,000 clones detected, approximately 79% appear once; the ten largest clones hold around 25%. Material: CD8+ T cells sorted from blood (inferred from file names), obtained from a patient given nivolumab and ipilimumab in sequence. The receptor set was obtained from a human donor with melanoma. Both conserved end residues are part of each CDR3. Fields, in order: clone size, D gene, V gene, J gene, CDR3 DNA, CDR3 protein. A D gene is named only where the DNA matches it firmly. The size of a clone is reported for some rows only, either as once, few or many, or as a class for expanded clones.

>few|NA|TRBV5-1|TRBJ2-7
TGCGCCAGCAGCTCTTGGACGGGATACTACGAGCAGTACTTC
CASSSWTGYYEQYF
>NA|TRBD1|TRBV11-2|TRBJ2-7
TGTGCCAGCAGCTTAGGGCCAGGGACAGGGTATGACGAGCAGTACTTC
CASSLGPGTGYDEQYF
>NA|TRBD1|TRBV18|TRBJ1-2
TGTGCCAGCTCACCAATGGGACAGCCCTATGGCTACACCTTC
CASSPMGQPYGYTF
>NA|TRBD1|TRBV19|TRBJ2-3
TGTGCCAGTACTGACAGGGTTAGCACAGATACGCAGTATTTT
CASTDRVSTDTQYF
>few|NA|TRBV6-5|TRBJ2-2
TGTGCCAGCAGTTACTCGGAGGAGGGACCCACCGGGGAGCTGTTTTTT
CASSYSEEGPTGELFF
>once|NA|TRBV27|TRBJ1-4
TGTGCCAGCAGTTTATCCTGGCAGGGGCTGGGAAAACTGTTTTTT
CASSLSWQGLGKLFF
>NA|NA|TRBV2|TRBJ2-7
TGTGCCAGCAGTGATGGGGCAGTTACCTACGAGCAGTACTTC
CASSDGAVTYEQYF
>few|NA|TRBV11-2|TRBJ1-5
TGTGCCAGCAGCTTAGATAACCAGGGTAGCAATCAGCCCCAGCATTTT
CASSLDNQGSNQPQHF
>NA|TRBD1|TRBV11-2|TRBJ2-7
TGTGCCAGCAGCTCTCCGGACAGGGGTGCCTACGAGCAGTACTTC
CASSSPDRGAYEQYF
>NA|NA|TRBV18|TRBJ2-3
TGTGCCAGCTCAACGGAGGGGGGGATCACAGATACGCAGTATTTT
CASSTEGGITDTQYF
>many|NA|TRBV7-9|TRBJ1-2
TGTGCCAGCATGAGGACAAATTACCTCTATGGCTACACCTTC
CASMRTNYLYGYTF
>once|NA|TRBV9|TRBJ1-1
TGTGCCAGCAGCGTCCTTGGGGGGAGGAACACTGAAGCTTTCTTT
CASSVLGGRNTEAFF
>NA|NA|TRBV4-3|TRBJ2-7
TGCGCCAGCAGCCAAGATCCCAGGGCAACCTACGAGCAGTACTTC
CASSQDPRATYEQYF
>once|TRBD1|TRBV11-2|TRBJ1-4
TGTGCCAGCAGCTCAACAGGGGAAGGTGGGGGAAAACTGTTTTTT
CASSSTGEGGGKLFF
>few|NA|TRBV10-1|TRBJ2-3
TGCGCCAGCAGTGAGTCGGGGGCTAGCCTCGCAGATACGCAGTATTTT
CASSESGASLADTQYF
>NA|TRBD1|TRBV27|TRBJ1-5
TGTGCCAGCAGCCCCGGGGCCGGACAGGGTGAACAGCCCCAGCATTTT
CASSPGAGQGEQPQHF
>once|TRBD1|TRBV5-1|TRBJ2-7
TGCGCCAGCAGCCCCGGGGCAGGGGGACGGTCGCAGTACTTC
CASSPGAGGRSQYF
>NA|NA|TRBV7-9|TRBJ1-1
TGTGCCAGCAGCTTTGCGGGCTGGACTGAAGCTTTCTTT
CASSFAGWTEAFF
>NA|NA|TRBV30|TRBJ1-4
TGTGCCTGGAGTGATTTTAGCGGTGAAAAACTGTTTTTT
CAWSDFSGEKLFF
>NA|NA|TRBV27|TRBJ2-7
TGTGCCAGCAGTTTAATGGTGGGCAGGAGTAGCGAGCAGTACTTC
CASSLMVGRSSEQYF
>NA|TRBD1|TRBV5-6|TRBJ2-5
TGTGCCAGCACCCTAGACAGGGGATGGAAAGAGACCCAGTACTTC
CASTLDRGWKETQYF
>once|TRBD1|TRBV4-3|TRBJ2-3
TGCGCCAGCAGCCAAGACCACGTGGGACAGCATACGCAGTATTTT
CASSQDHVGQHTQYF
>once|TRBD2|TRBV18|TRBJ2-7
TGTGCCAGCTCACCATGGGGGGGGTTGGAGCAGTACTTC
CASSPWGGLEQYF
>NA|NA|TRBV29-1|TRBJ2-1
TGCAGCGCGATTAGCGGACATAACAATGAGCAGTTCTTC
CSAISGHNNEQFF
>once|TRBD2|TRBV10-3|TRBJ2-7
TGTGCCATTCGCACTACTAGCGGGAGTACCTACGAGCAGTACTTC
CAIRTTSGSTYEQYF
>NA|NA|TRBV28|TRBJ2-7
TGTGCCAGCAGTTTAATGGTAGATCTATCCTACGAGCAGTACTTC
CASSLMVDLSYEQYF
>NA|NA|TRBV6-6|TRBJ1-4
TGTGCCAGCAGCACTGAGGGGGAAGGTATAATGAGAAAACTGTTTTTT
CASSTEGEGIMRKLFF
>NA|TRBD1|TRBV19|TRBJ1-6
TGTGCCAGTAGTATAGTAGGGGGCCGGCATAATTCACCCCTCCACTTT
CASSIVGGRHNSPLHF
>NA|TRBD2|TRBV7-9|TRBJ2-7
TGTGCCAGCAGCGGGGGACTAGCGGGGCTGCGGAACGAGCAGTACTTC
CASSGGLAGLRNEQYF
>NA|TRBD2|TRBV5-6|TRBJ2-1
TGTGCCAGCACTACTGGGACTAGCGGCAGGGAGCAGTTCTTC
CASTTGTSGREQFF
>NA|NA|TRBV7-8|TRBJ2-1
TGTGCCAGCAGCTTGGCGACAGTCAATGAGCAGTTCTTC
CASSLATVNEQFF
>few|NA|TRBV19|TRBJ1-1
TGTGCCAGTAGCCTGATACCGGGACAGAACACTGAAGCTTTCTTT
CASSLIPGQNTEAFF
>NA|NA|TRBV5-1|TRBJ2-3
TGCGCCAGCAGCGGTGAGACTGGGGGGGCGACCCGGGAAGATACGCAGTATTTT
CASSGETGGATREDTQYF
>once|TRBD2|TRBV6-5|TRBJ2-7
TGTGCCAGCAGCCCCACTAGCGGGGGATACGAGCAGTACTTC
CASSPTSGGYEQYF
>NA|TRBD1|TRBV6-1|TRBJ2-7
TGTGCCAGCAGTGGAGTAGGGACAGATCTATCCTACGAGCAGTACTTC
CASSGVGTDLSYEQYF
>NA|TRBD2|TRBV27|TRBJ2-6
TGTGCCACCGCAAGACTAGCGGGAGCTGGGGCCAACGTCCTGACTTTC
CATARLAGAGANVLTF
>NA|NA|TRBV2|TRBJ2-4
TGTGCCAGCAACGCGGGGAACATTCAGTACTTC
CASNAGNIQYF
>NA|NA|TRBV4-1|TRBJ1-6
TGCGCCAGCAGCCAAGTCACCCGACAGAATAATTCACCCCTCCACTTT
CASSQVTRQNNSPLHF
>NA|TRBD1|TRBV6-5|TRBJ2-1
TGTGCCACCAAAGACAGGGCGTACAATGAGCAGTTCTTC
CATKDRAYNEQFF
>NA|NA|TRBV18|TRBJ2-3
TGTGCCAGCTCACCAGGCGATACGCAGTATTTT
CASSPGDTQYF
>few|TRBD1|TRBV27|TRBJ1-1
TGTGCCAGCAGTTTAGAGGGGCCAGGGGGAGAGGGATTTGAAGCTTTCTTT
CASSLEGPGGEGFEAFF
>NA|NA|TRBV15|TRBJ2-1
TGTGCCACCAGCAGAAACCCCCTAGAGGGGGTCAATGAGCAGTTCTTC
CATSRNPLEGVNEQFF
>NA|NA|TRBV4-3|TRBJ2-2
TGCGCCAGCAGCCAAGATTGGAGCCCGAACACCGGGGAGCTGTTTTTT
CASSQDWSPNTGELFF
>NA|TRBD1|TRBV27|TRBJ1-2
TGTGCCAGCAGTAGTACAGGGGTGGGGTATGGCTACACCTTC
CASSSTGVGYGYTF
>few|NA|TRBV10-3|TRBJ2-3
TGTGCCATCAGTGTGACAGGCGCTAGCACAGATACGCAGTATTTT
CAISVTGASTDTQYF
>NA|TRBD2|TRBV27|TRBJ2-1
TGTGCCAGCACTAGCGGTGGCTCCTACAATGAGCAGTTCTTC
CASTSGGSYNEQFF
>once|TRBD1|TRBV7-9|TRBJ2-1
TGTGCCAGCAGCTTAGCAGGCGCCAGGGGGCGAAACTACAATGAGCAGTTCTTC
CASSLAGARGRNYNEQFF
>once|TRBD2|TRBV27|TRBJ2-1
TGTGCCAGCAGTCCCGGGACTAGCGGGGAAAATGAGCAGTTCTTC
CASSPGTSGENEQFF
>NA|TRBD1|TRBV13|TRBJ1-1
TGTGCCAGCAGCTTGTCCGACAGGGACACTGAAGCTTTCTTT
CASSLSDRDTEAFF
>NA|NA|TRBV7-9|TRBJ2-3
TGTGCCAGCAGCAAAGGGGTGGCTGGGTCAGGCACAGATACGCAGTATTTT
CASSKGVAGSGTDTQYF
>NA|NA|TRBV6-1|TRBJ1-2
TGTGCCAGCAGTGAATCGGGGGACCCTGGCTATGGCTACACCTTC
CASSESGDPGYGYTF
>NA|NA|TRBV7-2|TRBJ2-7
TGTGCCAGCAGCTTGGCCAGAATACAAAGGGGAGGCGAGCAGTACTTC
CASSLARIQRGGEQYF
>NA|NA|TRBV19|TRBJ2-7
TGTGCCAGTAGCCATCGGCCCGGCGGGACCTACGAGCAGTACTTC
CASSHRPGGTYEQYF
>NA|TRBD1|TRBV30|TRBJ1-1
TGTGCCTGGGGGGGACAGTCTGAAGCTTTCTTT
CAWGGQSEAFF